The 11 T cell receptor beta chains below all came from one sample that was sequenced in a study of blood T cell repertoires in COVID-19. Only in-frame clones appear in the TCRdb table, and some are missing; sequencing was by immunoSEQ multiplex PCR. The sample lists roughly 150,000 clones, approximately 85% occurring once. Sequenced input: peripheral blood. These receptors were collected from an elderly man with COVID-19, enrolled during active disease.

The V call is TRBV19, the J call TRBJ1-1, with unresolved D. V was shortened by 3 bases and J by 3 bases, with 11 bases between the two germline ends. CDR3 length: 14 amino acids. CDR1 and CDR2 (germline): LNHDA, SQIVND (reference sequence). DNA of the CDR3: TGTGCCAGTAGTATTTTAACAGCCTACACTGAAGCTTTCTTT. Translated: CASSILTAYTEAFF.

The genes are TRBV11-2 and TRBJ1-5, with D possibly matching TRBD1 (5 bases). The CDR3 consists of 13 residues. Trimming removed 1 base from V and 9 bases from J, with 10 bases in between. Germline CDR1 is SGHAT and CDR2 is FQNNGV. The DNA for the CDR3 is TGTGCCAGCAGCTTAGTGGGGGGAGCGCCCCAGCATTTT. It yields the protein CASSLVGGAPQHF.

The chain's CDR3 is CASSFSGVGELFF. DNA of the CDR3: TGTGCCAGCAGCTTCTCAGGGGTCGGGGAGCTGTTTTTT. The chain has TRBV11-2 and TRBJ2-2; maybe TRBD1 (6 bases). CDR1 and CDR2 from the germline V gene are SGHAT and FQNNGV. CDR3 size: 13 residues. Trimming took 3 bases from V and 7 from J, leaving 9 bases between them.

In DNA form, the CDR3 reads TGTGCCAGCAGCCCGAGGGACAGGGGGAATGGCTACACCTTC. It yields the protein CASSPRDRGNGYTF. The chain carries TRBV3-1 (or the pseudogene TRBV3-2) and TRBJ1-2; 11 bases align to TRBD1. This CDR3 is 14 amino acids long. The germline gives CDR1 LGHDT, CDR2 YNNKEL (reference sequence). The trim removed 4 bases at V and 6 bases at J, leaving 4 bases unmatched.

The chain uses TRBV19 and TRBJ2-2; TRBD2 matches 7 bases. CDR1 is LNHDA and CDR2 is SQIVND in the germline V gene (reference sequence). The CDR3 has 15 amino acids. V was clipped by 5 bases and J by 6 bases; unmatched bases: 9. The chain's CDR3 is CASSPPAGSAGELFF. The CDR3 DNA is TGTGCCAGTAGTCCGCCAGCGGGGTCGGCCGGGGAGCTGTTTTTT.

The chain recombines TRBV6-5 with TRBJ1-5, with 11 bases matching TRBD1. The CDR3 extends over 15 amino acids. Germline CDR1 reads MNHEY; CDR2 reads SVGAGI. The junction had 7 bases not matched to a gene; V was cut back by 6 bases and J by 6 bases. CDR3 in amino acids: CASSSDRGRTQPQHF. For the CDR3, the DNA is TGTGCCAGCAGCTCGGACAGGGGGCGAACTCAGCCCCAGCATTTT.

This chain's CDR3 is CATSRALAVGTDTQYF. DNA of the CDR3: TGTGCCACCAGCAGAGCCCTAGCGGTGGGGACAGATACGCAGTATTTT. The rearrangement joins TRBV15 to TRBJ2-3; 7 bases line up with TRBD2. Losses at the gene ends were 1 base for V and 3 bases for J; bases not matched to a gene: 7. The CDR3 sequence is 16 residues long. Germline CDR1 reads LNHNV; CDR2 reads YYDKDF (reference sequence). The entire variable domain, with the rest obtained from reference TRBV15 and TRBJ2-3, is as follows: DAMVIQNPRYQVTQFGKPVTLSCSQTLNHNVMYWYQQKSSQAPKLLFHYYDKDFNNEADTPDNFQSRRPNTSFCFLDIRSPGLGDTAMYLCATSRALAVGTDTQYFGPGTRLTVL.

This clone was picked up a small number of times. V and J are TRBV11-3 and TRBJ2-3; a weak D match, TRBD1 (5 bases). V was clipped by 3 bases and J by 3 bases, with 13 bases between them. This CDR3 contains 15 residues. Germline lookup yields CDR1 SGHNT and CDR2 YENEEA. CDR3 loop: CASSFDSYSTDTQYF. As DNA, the CDR3 is TGTGCCAGCAGCTTTGACAGCTACAGTACAGATACGCAGTATTTT.

In its sample, this clone was seen once. The chain joins TRBV5-1 to TRBJ1-3; TRBD1 aligns across 8 bases. From germline, CDR1 is SGHRS and CDR2 YFSETQ. Trimming cost V 3 bases and J 0 bases; bases outside gene matches: 2. CDR3 length equals 15 residues. The CDR3, as DNA: TGCGCCAGCAGCTCGGGACAGGCCTCTGGAAACACCATATATTTT. Its translation is CASSSGQASGNTIYF.

This rearrangement joins TRBV7-2 to TRBJ2-3; 8 nucleotides match TRBD2. Germline CDR1 and CDR2: SGHTA and FQGNSA. V was pared by 5 bases and J by 3 bases, with 7 bases of the junction left unmatched. The CDR3 loop spans 15 amino acids. This CDR3 reads CASSLGLARTDTQYF. As DNA, the CDR3 is TGTGCCAGCAGCCTTGGACTAGCTAGGACAGATACGCAGTATTTT.

The chain has TRBV28 and TRBJ1-1; 8 positions match TRBD1. This CDR3 has 15 amino acids. V was pared by 6 bases and J by 0 bases, with 6 bases of the junction left unmatched. CDR1 and CDR2 (germline): MDHEN, SYDVKM. Here the CDR3 reads CASSRTGNMNTEAFF. CDR3 bases: TGTGCCAGCAGCCGGACAGGGAATATGAACACTGAAGCTTTCTTT. Using reference TRBV28 and TRBJ1-1 for the parts outside the CDR3, the full variable domain is DVKVTQSSRYLVKRTGEKVFLECVQDMDHENMFWYRQDPGLGLRLIYFSYDVKMKEKGDIPEGYSVSREKKERFSLILESASTNQTSMYLCASSRTGNMNTEAFFGQGTRLTVV.